A single TCR beta chain is shown here with its context. There is no known antigen for this receptor. Per-base quality was not reported, and no clone a single base away is much larger than it. This sample is drawn from a study of T cell repertoires in cytomegalovirus infection (dated by TCRdb to the late 2010s). Study-level background: Donor HLA type was relevant to the analysis, because carriage of CMV infection together with the matching HLA type was indicated by public TCR beta signatures. Overall study results and their limits: In the ex vivo response, HLA-C-restricted CMV-specific TCR beta clonotypes were dominant, and in two of eight donors the single most frequent clonotype came from this HLA-C-restricted group. In both this cohort and an independent cohort of 352 donors, the cumulative frequency of public TCR beta family members distinguished carriers of CMV infection plus the relevant HLA type.

The instrument given in TCRdb is Illumina HiSeq 1500. TCRdb reprocessed the public reads (quality trimming at Q25 with fastp, clone calling with MiXCR) and kept in-frame beta chains. Rows with a matching CDR3 protein are joined into one entry that keeps the most common DNA and genes. This sample is represented by roughly 200,000 distinct CDR3 sequences; roughly 15% of them were singletons. The ten largest clonotypes hold under 30% of the sample. The germline V gene yields MDHEN for CDR1 and SYDVKM for CDR2. Including the terminal cysteine and phenylalanine, the CDR3 comprises 20 residues. This entry keeps only the CDR3 DNA: 60 bases, framed from base 1. V trim: 3 bases; J trim: 8 bases; unmatched bases: 23.

This chain is built from TRBV28 and TRBJ2-1; 9 of the junction bases match TRBD2. Sequencing was performed on CD8+ T cells from PBMCs. The sequence came from a human donor in good health (CMV status not recorded). Some clones in this sample may be carry-over from other donors' samples. The CDR3 region reads CASSLPEPLAGALGGDEQFF. The sequenced DNA: TGTGCCAGCAGTTTGCCAGAACCTTTAGCGGGGGCCCTCGGGGGCGATGAGCAGTTCTTC.